This T cell receptor (beta chain) was identified in a study of beta chain features in type 1 diabetes. At least ten counts were recorded for this clone. The antigen is unknown. The authors reverse transcribed all of the isolated RNA, so sequencing captured expressed TCRB transcripts. Sequencing was performed with immunoSEQ multiplex PCR; in TCRdb, only in-frame clones are kept and a portion is missing. Among 120,000 or so clones listed, 15% to 20% were seen once. The germline gives CDR1 SGHDN, CDR2 FVKESK. V lost 0 bases to trimming and J lost 6 bases; unmatched junction nucleotides: 4. This CDR3 has 15 amino acids. Regarding the study as a whole: There was a moderate but significant shortening of TCRB CDR3s in all four CD4+ subsets of Type 1 diabetes patients.

The chain joins TRBV14 to TRBJ2-3; 9 bases agree with TRBD2. The specimen was central memory CD4+ T cells from blood. The TCR sequence derives from a man aged 18 to 29 with type 1 diabetes. The CDR3 sequence: CASSQDGTSYDTQYF. CDR3 nucleotide sequence: TGTGCCAGCAGCCAAGACGGGACTAGCTACGATACGCAGTATTTT. The complete variable domain, with remaining parts taken from reference TRBV14 and TRBJ2-3, reads EAGVTQFPSHSVIEKGQTVTLRCDPISGHDNLYWYRRVMGKEIKFLLHFVKESKQDESGMPNNRFLAERTGGTYSTLKVQPAELEDSGVYFCASSQDGTSYDTQYFGPGTRLTVL.